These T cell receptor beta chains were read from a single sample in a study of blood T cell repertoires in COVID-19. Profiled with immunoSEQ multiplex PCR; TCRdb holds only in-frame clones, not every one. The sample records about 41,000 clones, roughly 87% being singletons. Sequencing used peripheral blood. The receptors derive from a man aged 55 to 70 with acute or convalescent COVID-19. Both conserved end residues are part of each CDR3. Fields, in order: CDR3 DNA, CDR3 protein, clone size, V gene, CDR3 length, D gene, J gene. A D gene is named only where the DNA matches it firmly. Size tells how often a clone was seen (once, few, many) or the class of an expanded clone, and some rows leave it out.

CDR3 DNA: TGTGCCAGCAGCTTGGACGGGACAGGTGGTTCACCCCTCCACTTT
CDR3 protein: CASSLDGTGGSPLHF
clone size: .
V gene: TRBV5-6
CDR3 length: 15
D gene: TRBD1
J gene: TRBJ1-6

CDR3 DNA: TGTGCCAGCGGGGGACTAGCGACCAACACCGGGGAGCTGTTTTTT
CDR3 protein: CASGGLATNTGELFF
clone size: .
V gene: TRBV3-1/TRBV3-2
CDR3 length: 15
D gene: TRBD2
J gene: TRBJ2-2

CDR3 DNA: TGTGCCAGCAGCCAAGATCAAAGCGGGACAGGGATAAGTGGCTACACCTTC
CDR3 protein: CASSQDQSGTGISGYTF
clone size: .
V gene: TRBV4-2
CDR3 length: 17
D gene: TRBD1
J gene: TRBJ1-2

CDR3 DNA: TGCGCCAGCAGCTTGGCCGGCACAGATACGCAGTATTTT
CDR3 protein: CASSLAGTDTQYF
clone size: .
V gene: TRBV5-1
CDR3 length: 13
D gene: .
J gene: TRBJ2-3

CDR3 DNA: TGTGCCAGCAGCTTGAGGCCGGGACAGGGGGCTACGTGGGAGACCCAGTACTTC
CDR3 protein: CASSLRPGQGATWETQYF
clone size: .
V gene: TRBV5-4
CDR3 length: 18
D gene: TRBD1
J gene: TRBJ2-5

CDR3 DNA: TGTGCCAGCAGCTTCGGGACAACGAACACTGAAGCTTTCTTT
CDR3 protein: CASSFGTTNTEAFF
clone size: .
V gene: TRBV3-1/TRBV3-2
CDR3 length: 14
D gene: .
J gene: TRBJ1-1

CDR3 DNA: TGTGCCAGCAGTTTTGGGGGGACTGAAGCTTTCTTT
CDR3 protein: CASSFGGTEAFF
clone size: .
V gene: TRBV12-3/TRBV12-4
CDR3 length: 12
D gene: .
J gene: TRBJ1-1

CDR3 DNA: TGTGCCAGTAGTTCCAGGGGTTACAATGAGCAGTTCTTC
CDR3 protein: CASSSRGYNEQFF
clone size: .
V gene: TRBV19
CDR3 length: 13
D gene: .
J gene: TRBJ2-1

CDR3 DNA: TGTGCCACCAGCAGAGATCAAATGGGGGGCACTGAAGCTTTCTTT
CDR3 protein: CATSRDQMGGTEAFF
clone size: .
V gene: TRBV15
CDR3 length: 15
D gene: .
J gene: TRBJ1-1

CDR3 DNA: TGCGCCAGCAGCCAAGAACCCCAGTCTAGACCCGGGGAGCTGTTTTTT
CDR3 protein: CASSQEPQSRPGELFF
clone size: .
V gene: TRBV4-1
CDR3 length: 16
D gene: .
J gene: TRBJ2-2

CDR3 DNA: TGTGCCAGCAGCGATCAGCCTAGCTCTGCCTACGAGCAGTACTTC
CDR3 protein: CASSDQPSSAYEQYF
clone size: .
V gene: TRBV7-2
CDR3 length: 15
D gene: .
J gene: TRBJ2-7

CDR3 DNA: TGCAGCGTTTCCTCGACAACTCAGGGAGAAAAACTGTTTTTT
CDR3 protein: CSVSSTTQGEKLFF
clone size: few
V gene: TRBV29-1
CDR3 length: 14
D gene: .
J gene: TRBJ1-4

CDR3 DNA: TGTGCCAGCAGTGAGGGGCAATCGGCTAATGAAAAACTGTTTTTT
CDR3 protein: CASSEGQSANEKLFF
clone size: .
V gene: TRBV25-1
CDR3 length: 15
D gene: .
J gene: TRBJ1-4

CDR3 DNA: TGTGCCAGTATCGGGGGAGGACGGGGAGCCAAAAACATTCAGTACTTC
CDR3 protein: CASIGGGRGAKNIQYF
clone size: .
V gene: TRBV19
CDR3 length: 16
D gene: .
J gene: TRBJ2-4

CDR3 DNA: TGTGCCAGCAGTTACTCCCACAGCTACGAGCAGTACTTC
CDR3 protein: CASSYSHSYEQYF
clone size: .
V gene: TRBV6-5
CDR3 length: 13
D gene: .
J gene: TRBJ2-7

CDR3 DNA: TGCGCCAGCAGCCAGGACTGGGAGGTTTACAATGAGCAGTTCTTC
CDR3 protein: CASSQDWEVYNEQFF
clone size: .
V gene: TRBV4-3
CDR3 length: 15
D gene: .
J gene: TRBJ2-1

CDR3 DNA: TGTGCCAGCAGCTTTTGGCGAGACAGGGAGATCCAGAACACTGAAGCTTTCTTT
CDR3 protein: CASSFWRDREIQNTEAFF
clone size: .
V gene: TRBV11-2
CDR3 length: 18
D gene: TRBD1
J gene: TRBJ1-1

CDR3 DNA: TGTGCCAGCAGCCCAAGACAGTACTTGAACACTGAAGCTTTCTTT
CDR3 protein: CASSPRQYLNTEAFF
clone size: few
V gene: TRBV5-6
CDR3 length: 15
D gene: .
J gene: TRBJ1-1

CDR3 DNA: TGTGCCAGCAGCTTGACGTCTAGCGGGGTTGTAGATACGCAGTATTTT
CDR3 protein: CASSLTSSGVVDTQYF
clone size: .
V gene: TRBV9
CDR3 length: 16
D gene: TRBD2
J gene: TRBJ2-3

CDR3 DNA: TGTGCCAGCAGTGATACCGGCAGGGTTCGAAATGAGCAGTTCTTC
CDR3 protein: CASSDTGRVRNEQFF
clone size: .
V gene: TRBV2
CDR3 length: 15
D gene: .
J gene: TRBJ2-1

CDR3 DNA: TGTGCCAGCAGTGTCGGACAGACGATCTATGGCTACACCTTC
CDR3 protein: CASSVGQTIYGYTF
clone size: .
V gene: TRBV27
CDR3 length: 14
D gene: .
J gene: TRBJ1-2

CDR3 DNA: TGTGCCAGCAGCCCAGGGGAAGAGACCCAGTACTTC
CDR3 protein: CASSPGEETQYF
clone size: .
V gene: TRBV7-9
CDR3 length: 12
D gene: .
J gene: TRBJ2-5

CDR3 DNA: TGTGCCTGGAGGCCACAGGGGTCTCAGCCCCAGCATTTT
CDR3 protein: CAWRPQGSQPQHF
clone size: .
V gene: TRBV30
CDR3 length: 13
D gene: TRBD1
J gene: TRBJ1-5

CDR3 DNA: TGTGCCAGTAGTATCGCGGGGTGGGGAAGAGGGAACACTGAAGCTTTCTTT
CDR3 protein: CASSIAGWGRGNTEAFF
clone size: .
V gene: TRBV19
CDR3 length: 17
D gene: .
J gene: TRBJ1-1

CDR3 DNA: TGTGCCAGCAGCTTAGCCTCGTTAGGGAGCTACACCGGGGAGCTGTTTTTT
CDR3 protein: CASSLASLGSYTGELFF
clone size: .
V gene: TRBV7-8
CDR3 length: 17
D gene: .
J gene: TRBJ2-2

CDR3 DNA: TGCGCCAGCAGTCAATCGGGGGGAGAGTCCTATGGCTACACCTTC
CDR3 protein: CASSQSGGESYGYTF
clone size: .
V gene: TRBV23-1
CDR3 length: 15
D gene: .
J gene: TRBJ1-2

CDR3 DNA: TGCGCCAGCAGCCCAGGGACTAGCGGGGGACCGGAAGAGACCCAGTACTTC
CDR3 protein: CASSPGTSGGPEETQYF
clone size: .
V gene: TRBV5-1
CDR3 length: 17
D gene: TRBD2
J gene: TRBJ2-5

CDR3 DNA: TGTGCCAGCAGCTCCGGGGCCTACAATGAGCAGTTCTTC
CDR3 protein: CASSSGAYNEQFF
clone size: once
V gene: TRBV7-2
CDR3 length: 13
D gene: .
J gene: TRBJ2-1

CDR3 DNA: TGTGCCAGCAGCCAACGCGGGGGTTCCTACGAGCAGTACTTC
CDR3 protein: CASSQRGGSYEQYF
clone size: .
V gene: TRBV3-1/TRBV3-2
CDR3 length: 14
D gene: TRBD2
J gene: TRBJ2-7

CDR3 DNA: TGTGCCATCAGTGCCGACAGCTCCTACGAGCAGTACTTC
CDR3 protein: CAISADSSYEQYF
clone size: .
V gene: TRBV10-3
CDR3 length: 13
D gene: .
J gene: TRBJ2-7

CDR3 DNA: TGTGCCAGCAGTTTAGTTGGGGAGCAGCCCCAGCATTTT
CDR3 protein: CASSLVGEQPQHF
clone size: once
V gene: TRBV27
CDR3 length: 13
D gene: .
J gene: TRBJ1-5

CDR3 DNA: TGCGCCAGCAGCCAAGACACCCATACTACGGGGGTAGAGACCCAGTACTTC
CDR3 protein: CASSQDTHTTGVETQYF
clone size: .
V gene: TRBV4-3
CDR3 length: 17
D gene: .
J gene: TRBJ2-5

CDR3 DNA: TGCGCCAGCAGCCAAGACGTTCCCGGCCGAAGGGGGACTGAGCAGTTCTTC
CDR3 protein: CASSQDVPGRRGTEQFF
clone size: .
V gene: TRBV4-3
CDR3 length: 17
D gene: .
J gene: TRBJ2-1

CDR3 DNA: TGTGCCAGCAGCGGACAGGGCAATAGCGAGCAGTACTTC
CDR3 protein: CASSGQGNSEQYF
clone size: .
V gene: TRBV3-1/TRBV3-2
CDR3 length: 13
D gene: TRBD1
J gene: TRBJ2-7

CDR3 DNA: TGTGCCAGCAGCCGCCCTAGCGGAGAGCAGTACTTC
CDR3 protein: CASSRPSGEQYF
clone size: .
V gene: TRBV7-9
CDR3 length: 12
D gene: TRBD2
J gene: TRBJ2-7

CDR3 DNA: TGTGCCAGCAGCTCGGGTCGATGGGTCAATCAGCCCCAGCATTTT
CDR3 protein: CASSSGRWVNQPQHF
clone size: .
V gene: TRBV5-8
CDR3 length: 15
D gene: .
J gene: TRBJ1-5

CDR3 DNA: TGTGCCAGCAGCCAAGGACAGGGGGCGAGAACTGAAGCTTTCTTT
CDR3 protein: CASSQGQGARTEAFF
clone size: .
V gene: TRBV4-2
CDR3 length: 15
D gene: TRBD1
J gene: TRBJ1-1

CDR3 DNA: TGTGCCAGTAGTATAGGCTTACGGAGCTCCTACAATGAGCAGTTCTTC
CDR3 protein: CASSIGLRSSYNEQFF
clone size: .
V gene: TRBV19
CDR3 length: 16
D gene: .
J gene: TRBJ2-1

CDR3 DNA: TGTGCCAGCAGCTTGGCGAGCGGGAATCAGCCCCAGCATTTT
CDR3 protein: CASSLASGNQPQHF
clone size: medium-sized
V gene: TRBV7-9
CDR3 length: 14
D gene: .
J gene: TRBJ1-5

CDR3 DNA: TGTGCCATCAGTCCAGACCAGGGTACAAAACTGTTTTTT
CDR3 protein: CAISPDQGTKLFF
clone size: once
V gene: TRBV10-3
CDR3 length: 13
D gene: .
J gene: TRBJ1-4

CDR3 DNA: TGTGCCAGCAGCCAGGGGTTGGGTCAGGGGATCTACAATGAGCAGTTCTTC
CDR3 protein: CASSQGLGQGIYNEQFF
clone size: few
V gene: TRBV3-1/TRBV3-2
CDR3 length: 17
D gene: .
J gene: TRBJ2-1

CDR3 DNA: TGTGCCAGCAGCCAAGAGCCTGGGAGCTCCTACGAGCAGTACTTC
CDR3 protein: CASSQEPGSSYEQYF
clone size: .
V gene: TRBV3-1/TRBV3-2
CDR3 length: 15
D gene: .
J gene: TRBJ2-7

CDR3 DNA: TGTGCCACCAGTGCTGGTCGCAGGGATACGCAGTATTTT
CDR3 protein: CATSAGRRDTQYF
clone size: .
V gene: TRBV24-1
CDR3 length: 13
D gene: .
J gene: TRBJ2-3

CDR3 DNA: TGTGCCAGCAGCTCAGGGACTAGCGGGGGCTGGGACACAGATACGCAGTATTTT
CDR3 protein: CASSSGTSGGWDTDTQYF
clone size: .
V gene: TRBV9
CDR3 length: 18
D gene: TRBD2
J gene: TRBJ2-3

CDR3 DNA: TGTGCCAGCAGCTCCCCCCAGGATACGCAGTATTTT
CDR3 protein: CASSSPQDTQYF
clone size: .
V gene: TRBV7-2
CDR3 length: 12
D gene: .
J gene: TRBJ2-3

CDR3 DNA: TGTGCCAGCAGTGAGGGGACAGGGGGTATAACCGGGGAGCTGTTTTTT
CDR3 protein: CASSEGTGGITGELFF
clone size: .
V gene: TRBV6-1
CDR3 length: 16
D gene: TRBD1
J gene: TRBJ2-2

CDR3 DNA: TGTGCCAGCAGCTTAGGGGGACTAGCGAGCACCGGGGAGCTGTTTTTT
CDR3 protein: CASSLGGLASTGELFF
clone size: once
V gene: TRBV7-3
CDR3 length: 16
D gene: TRBD2
J gene: TRBJ2-2

CDR3 DNA: TGTGCCAGCATGCCCCTGACTAGGTCGAATGAGCAGTTCTTC
CDR3 protein: CASMPLTRSNEQFF
clone size: .
V gene: TRBV7-9
CDR3 length: 14
D gene: .
J gene: TRBJ2-1

CDR3 DNA: TGTGCCAGCAGCGTAGGGGACAGGGGCGCGAATGGCTACACCTTC
CDR3 protein: CASSVGDRGANGYTF
clone size: .
V gene: TRBV9
CDR3 length: 15
D gene: TRBD1
J gene: TRBJ1-2

CDR3 DNA: TGCGCCACCCCGCCCCAGGGTTTGGGTTCTAGCAATCAGCCCCAGCATTTT
CDR3 protein: CATPPQGLGSSNQPQHF
clone size: .
V gene: TRBV5-1
CDR3 length: 17
D gene: .
J gene: TRBJ1-5

CDR3 DNA: TGTGCCAGCAGGTTGGGTAGCGGGGGGCCGGGTGAGCAGTTCTTC
CDR3 protein: CASRLGSGGPGEQFF
clone size: once
V gene: TRBV27
CDR3 length: 15
D gene: TRBD2
J gene: TRBJ2-1

CDR3 DNA: TGTGCCAGCAGCCCCCGAGGCGGATTTGTTCAGCCCCTCCACTTT
CDR3 protein: CASSPRGGFVQPLHF
clone size: .
V gene: TRBV9
CDR3 length: 15
D gene: .
J gene: TRBJ1-6

CDR3 DNA: TGTGCCAGCAGCTCAAGACAGGGGGTGGTCTATGGCTACACCTTC
CDR3 protein: CASSSRQGVVYGYTF
clone size: .
V gene: TRBV7-2
CDR3 length: 15
D gene: TRBD1
J gene: TRBJ1-2

CDR3 DNA: TGTGCCAGTAGTATTGGGACAGGGTCTGGCTACGAGCAGTACTTC
CDR3 protein: CASSIGTGSGYEQYF
clone size: .
V gene: TRBV19
CDR3 length: 15
D gene: TRBD1
J gene: TRBJ2-7

CDR3 DNA: TGTGCCACCAGCAGAGGACAGGGGGCGACTGGAAACACCATATATTTT
CDR3 protein: CATSRGQGATGNTIYF
clone size: .
V gene: TRBV15
CDR3 length: 16
D gene: TRBD1
J gene: TRBJ1-3

CDR3 DNA: TGCGCCAGCAGCCAAGATGGGGTAGCGGGGGAAGATGAGACCCAGTACTTC
CDR3 protein: CASSQDGVAGEDETQYF
clone size: .
V gene: TRBV4-3
CDR3 length: 17
D gene: TRBD2
J gene: TRBJ2-5

CDR3 DNA: TGTGCCAGTAGTATGACAGGGGGCCAAAGCTATGGCTACACCTTC
CDR3 protein: CASSMTGGQSYGYTF
clone size: .
V gene: TRBV19
CDR3 length: 15
D gene: TRBD1
J gene: TRBJ1-2